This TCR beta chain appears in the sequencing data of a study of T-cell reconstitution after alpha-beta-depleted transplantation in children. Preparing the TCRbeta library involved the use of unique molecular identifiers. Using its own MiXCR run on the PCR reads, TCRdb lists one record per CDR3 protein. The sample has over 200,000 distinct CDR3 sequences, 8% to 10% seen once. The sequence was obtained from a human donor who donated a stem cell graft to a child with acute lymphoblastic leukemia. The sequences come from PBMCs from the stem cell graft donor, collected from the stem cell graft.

CDR3 nucleotides: TGCGCCAGCAGTAATCCTAGCGTCGAGACCCAGTACTTC. Translation gives CASSNPSVETQYF. The V gene is TRBV5-1, the J gene TRBJ2-5; weak D call: TRBD2 (6 bases). The V and J ends lost 5 bases and 5 bases respectively, with 13 bases between them. CDR3 length: 13 residues. Germline V gene lookup returns CDR1 SGHRS and CDR2 YFSETQ. The complete variable domain, with remaining parts taken from reference TRBV5-1 and TRBJ2-5, reads KAGVTQTPRYLIKTRGQQVTLSCSPISGHRSVSWYQQTPGQGLQFLFEYFSETQRNKGNFPGRFSGRQFSNSRSEMNVSTLELGDSALYLCASSNPSVETQYFGPGTRLLVL.